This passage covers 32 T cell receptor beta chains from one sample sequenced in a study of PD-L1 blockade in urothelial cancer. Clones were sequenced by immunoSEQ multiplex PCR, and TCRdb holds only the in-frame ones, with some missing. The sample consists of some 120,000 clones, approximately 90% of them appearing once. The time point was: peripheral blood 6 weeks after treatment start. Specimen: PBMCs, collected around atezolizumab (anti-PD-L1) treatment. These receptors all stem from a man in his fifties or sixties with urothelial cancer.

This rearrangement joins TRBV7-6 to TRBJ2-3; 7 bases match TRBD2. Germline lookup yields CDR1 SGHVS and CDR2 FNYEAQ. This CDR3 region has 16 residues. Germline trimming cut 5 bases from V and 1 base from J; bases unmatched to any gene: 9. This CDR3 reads CASSILAVRGTDTQYF. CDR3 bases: TGTGCCAGCAGCATCCTAGCGGTCAGGGGCACAGATACGCAGTATTTT.

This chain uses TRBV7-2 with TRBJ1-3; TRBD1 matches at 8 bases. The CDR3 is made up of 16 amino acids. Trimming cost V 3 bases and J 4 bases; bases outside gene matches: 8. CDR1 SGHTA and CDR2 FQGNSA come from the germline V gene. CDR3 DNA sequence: TGTGCCAGCAGCTTTCGACAGGGGTCGGGAGGAAACACCATATATTTT. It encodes CASSFRQGSGGNTIYF.

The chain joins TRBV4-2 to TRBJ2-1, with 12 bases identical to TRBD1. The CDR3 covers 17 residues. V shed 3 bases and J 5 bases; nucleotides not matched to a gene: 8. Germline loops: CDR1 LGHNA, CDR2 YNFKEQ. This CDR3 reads CASSQGTGGAFHNEQFF. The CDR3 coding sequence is TGTGCCAGCAGCCAGGGGACAGGGGGCGCGTTCCACAATGAGCAGTTCTTC.

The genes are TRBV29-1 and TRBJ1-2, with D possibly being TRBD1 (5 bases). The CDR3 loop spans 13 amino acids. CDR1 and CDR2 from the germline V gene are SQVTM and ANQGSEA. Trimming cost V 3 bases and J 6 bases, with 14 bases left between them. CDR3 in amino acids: CSVDGQGMDGYTF. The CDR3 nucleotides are TGCAGCGTTGATGGGCAGGGTATGGATGGCTACACCTTC.

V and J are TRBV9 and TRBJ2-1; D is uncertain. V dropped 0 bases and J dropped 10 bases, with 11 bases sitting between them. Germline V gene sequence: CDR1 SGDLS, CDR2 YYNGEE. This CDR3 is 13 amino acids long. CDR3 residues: CASSVVGAPEQFF. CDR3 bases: TGTGCCAGCAGCGTAGTCGGAGCGCCCGAGCAGTTCTTC. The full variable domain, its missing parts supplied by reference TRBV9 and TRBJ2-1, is DSGVTQTPKHLITATGQRVTLRCSPRSGDLSVYWYQQSLDQGLQFLIQYYNGEERAKGNILERFSAQQFPDLHSELNLSSLELGDSALYFCASSVVGAPEQFFGPGTRLTVL.

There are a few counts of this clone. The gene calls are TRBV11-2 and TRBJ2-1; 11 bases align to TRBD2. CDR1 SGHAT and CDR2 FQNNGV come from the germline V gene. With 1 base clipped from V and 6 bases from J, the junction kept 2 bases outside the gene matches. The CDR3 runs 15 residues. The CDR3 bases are TGTGCCAGCAGCTTAGGTGGGACTAGCGGCAATGAGCAGTTCTTC. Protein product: CASSLGGTSGNEQFF.

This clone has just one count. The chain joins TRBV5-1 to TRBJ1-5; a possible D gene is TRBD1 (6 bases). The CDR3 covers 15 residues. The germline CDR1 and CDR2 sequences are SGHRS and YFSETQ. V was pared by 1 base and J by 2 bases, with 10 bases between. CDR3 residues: CASSLMPGGNQPQHF. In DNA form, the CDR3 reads TGCGCCAGCAGCTTGATGCCAGGGGGCAATCAGCCCCAGCATTTT.

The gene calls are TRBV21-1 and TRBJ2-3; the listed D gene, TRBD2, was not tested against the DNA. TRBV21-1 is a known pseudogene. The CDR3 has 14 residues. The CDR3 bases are TGTGCCAGCAGCAAAGACGGAGGCACAGATACGCAGTATTTT. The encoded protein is CASSKDGGTDTQYF.

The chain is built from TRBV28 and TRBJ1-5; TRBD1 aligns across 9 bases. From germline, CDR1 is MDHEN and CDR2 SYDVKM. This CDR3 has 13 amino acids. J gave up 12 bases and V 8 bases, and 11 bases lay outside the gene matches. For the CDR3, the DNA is TGTGCCAGCTGGGACAGGGCGAGGTATATCCAGCATTTT. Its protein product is CASWDRARYIQHF.

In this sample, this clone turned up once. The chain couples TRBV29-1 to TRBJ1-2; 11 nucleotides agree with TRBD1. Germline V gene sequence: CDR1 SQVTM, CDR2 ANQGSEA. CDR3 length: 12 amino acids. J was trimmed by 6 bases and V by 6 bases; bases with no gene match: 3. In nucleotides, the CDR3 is TGCAGCGTATGGACAGGGGGCCATGGCTACACCTTC. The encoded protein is CSVWTGGHGYTF.

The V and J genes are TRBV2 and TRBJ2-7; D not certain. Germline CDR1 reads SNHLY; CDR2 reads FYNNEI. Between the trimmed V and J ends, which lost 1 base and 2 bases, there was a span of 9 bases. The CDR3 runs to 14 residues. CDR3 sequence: CASSEGAEPYEQYF. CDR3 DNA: TGTGCCAGCAGTGAAGGGGCCGAGCCCTACGAGCAGTACTTC.

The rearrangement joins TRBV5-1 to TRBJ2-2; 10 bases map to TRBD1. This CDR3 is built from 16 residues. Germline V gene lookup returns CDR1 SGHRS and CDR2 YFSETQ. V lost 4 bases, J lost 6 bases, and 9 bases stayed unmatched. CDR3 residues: CASSLGGQGSAGELFF. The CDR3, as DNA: TGCGCCAGCAGCCTGGGGGGACAGGGGTCGGCCGGGGAGCTGTTTTTT. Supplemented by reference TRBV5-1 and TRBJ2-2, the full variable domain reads KAGVTQTPRYLIKTRGQQVTLSCSPISGHRSVSWYQQTPGQGLQFLFEYFSETQRNKGNFPGRFSGRQFSNSRSEMNVSTLELGDSALYLCASSLGGQGSAGELFFGEGSRLTVL.

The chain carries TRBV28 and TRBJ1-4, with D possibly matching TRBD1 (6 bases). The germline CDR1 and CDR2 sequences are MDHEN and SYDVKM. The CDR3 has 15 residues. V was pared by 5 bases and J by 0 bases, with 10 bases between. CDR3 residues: CASSISGATNEKLFF. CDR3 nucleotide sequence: TGTGCCAGCAGTATCTCAGGGGCAACTAATGAAAAACTGTTTTTT. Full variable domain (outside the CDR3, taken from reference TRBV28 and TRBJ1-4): DVKVTQSSRYLVKRTGEKVFLECVQDMDHENMFWYRQDPGLGLRLIYFSYDVKMKEKGDIPEGYSVSREKKERFSLILESASTNQTSMYLCASSISGATNEKLFFGSGTQLSVL.

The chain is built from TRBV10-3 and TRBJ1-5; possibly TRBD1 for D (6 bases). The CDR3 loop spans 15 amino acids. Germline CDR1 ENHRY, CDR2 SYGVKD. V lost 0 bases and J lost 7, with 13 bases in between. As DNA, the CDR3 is TGTGCCATCAGTGAGTCGAGGGCCCAGGGGCAGCCCCAGCATTTT. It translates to CAISESRAQGQPQHF.

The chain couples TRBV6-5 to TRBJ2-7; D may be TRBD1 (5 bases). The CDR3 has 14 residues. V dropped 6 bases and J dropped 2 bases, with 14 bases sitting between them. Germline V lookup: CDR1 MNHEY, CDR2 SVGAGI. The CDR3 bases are TGTGCCAGCAGCCACCCGGACACACCCTACGAGCAGTACTTC. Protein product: CASSHPDTPYEQYF.

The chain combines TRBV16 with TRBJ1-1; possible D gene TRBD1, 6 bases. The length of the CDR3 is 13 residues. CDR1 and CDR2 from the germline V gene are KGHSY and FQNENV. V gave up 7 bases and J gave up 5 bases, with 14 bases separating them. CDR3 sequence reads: CASTRGARTEAFF. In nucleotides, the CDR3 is TGTGCCAGCACCCGGGGGGCGCGTACTGAAGCTTTCTTT.

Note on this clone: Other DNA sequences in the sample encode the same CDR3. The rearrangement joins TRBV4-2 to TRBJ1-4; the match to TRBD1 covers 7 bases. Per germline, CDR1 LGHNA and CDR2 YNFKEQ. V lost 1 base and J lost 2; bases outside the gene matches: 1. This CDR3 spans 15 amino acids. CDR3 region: CASSQVGQTNEKLFF. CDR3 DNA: TGTGCCAGCAGCCAAGTGGGACAGACTAATGAAAAACTGTTTTTT.

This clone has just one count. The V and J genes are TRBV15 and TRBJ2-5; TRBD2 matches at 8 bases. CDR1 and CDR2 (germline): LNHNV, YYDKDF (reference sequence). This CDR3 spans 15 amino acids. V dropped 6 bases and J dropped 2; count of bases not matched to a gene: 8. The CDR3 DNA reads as TGTGCCACCAGGGCCATAGCGGGGAAGCAAGAGACCCAGTACTTC. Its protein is CATRAIAGKQETQYF.

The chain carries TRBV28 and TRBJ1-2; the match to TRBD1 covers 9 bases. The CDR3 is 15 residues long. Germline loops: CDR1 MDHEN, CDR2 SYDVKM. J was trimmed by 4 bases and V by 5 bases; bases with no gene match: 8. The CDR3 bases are TGTGCCAGCAGTCCCGGGACAGGGATCGGCTATGGCTACACCTTC. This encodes CASSPGTGIGYGYTF.

The CDR3 region has the DNA TGTGCCAGCAGTTTAATTGGGACAGGGGGCTACAATGAGCAGTTCTTC. Protein: CASSLIGTGGYNEQFF. J is TRBJ2-1 and V is TRBV28; 11 nucleotides align to TRBD1. The junction had 3 bases not matched to a gene; V was cut back by 2 bases and J by 3 bases. Germline assignment: CDR1 MDHEN and CDR2 SYDVKM. CDR3 length: 16 residues.

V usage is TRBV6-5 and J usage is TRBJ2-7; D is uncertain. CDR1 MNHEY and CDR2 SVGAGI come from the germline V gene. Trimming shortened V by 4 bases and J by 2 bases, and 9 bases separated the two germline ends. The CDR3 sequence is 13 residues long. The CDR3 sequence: CASSFGGTYEQYF. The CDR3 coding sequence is TGTGCCAGCAGTTTTGGCGGAACCTACGAGCAGTACTTC.

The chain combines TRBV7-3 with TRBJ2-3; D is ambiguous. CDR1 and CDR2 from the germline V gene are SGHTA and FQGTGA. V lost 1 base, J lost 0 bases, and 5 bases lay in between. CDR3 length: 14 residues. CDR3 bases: TGTGCCAGCAGCTTAAGAGCGAGCACAGATACGCAGTATTTT. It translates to CASSLRASTDTQYF.

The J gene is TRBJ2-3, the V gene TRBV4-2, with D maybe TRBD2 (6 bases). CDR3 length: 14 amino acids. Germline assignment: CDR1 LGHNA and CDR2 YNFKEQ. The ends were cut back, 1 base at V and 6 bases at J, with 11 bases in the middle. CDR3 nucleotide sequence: TGTGCCAGCAGCCAAGGGGGGACTGGGGATACGCAGTATTTT. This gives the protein CASSQGGTGDTQYF.

CDR3 loop: CASSPTREYEQYF. In DNA form, the CDR3 reads TGTGCCAGTAGCCCCACCCGAGAATACGAGCAGTACTTC. The rearrangement joins TRBV19 to TRBJ2-7; no clear D gene. CDR3 length equals 13 residues. Germline CDR1 reads LNHDA; CDR2 reads SQIVND (reference sequence). Trimming shortened V by 6 bases and J by 4 bases, and 13 bases separated the two germline ends.

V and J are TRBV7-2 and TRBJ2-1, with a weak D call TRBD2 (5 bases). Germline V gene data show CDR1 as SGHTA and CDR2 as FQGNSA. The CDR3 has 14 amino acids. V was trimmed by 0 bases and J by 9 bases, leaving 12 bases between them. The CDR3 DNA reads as TGTGCCAGCAGCTTAGCGGTGAGAGCGGCTGAGCAGTTCTTC. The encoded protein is CASSLAVRAAEQFF.

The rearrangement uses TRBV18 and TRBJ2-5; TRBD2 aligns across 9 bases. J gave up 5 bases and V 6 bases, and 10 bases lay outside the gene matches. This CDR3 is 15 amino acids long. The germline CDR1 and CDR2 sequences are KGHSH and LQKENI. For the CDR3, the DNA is TGTGCCAGCTCGCCAAACGGACTAGCGCGGGAGACCCAGTACTTC. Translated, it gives CASSPNGLARETQYF.

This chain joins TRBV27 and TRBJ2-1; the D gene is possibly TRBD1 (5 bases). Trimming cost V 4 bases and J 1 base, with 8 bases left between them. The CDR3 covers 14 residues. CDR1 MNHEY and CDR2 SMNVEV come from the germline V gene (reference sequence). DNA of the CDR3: TGTGCCAGCAGTTCCCGACAGTCCTACAATGAGCAGTTCTTC. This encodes CASSSRQSYNEQFF.

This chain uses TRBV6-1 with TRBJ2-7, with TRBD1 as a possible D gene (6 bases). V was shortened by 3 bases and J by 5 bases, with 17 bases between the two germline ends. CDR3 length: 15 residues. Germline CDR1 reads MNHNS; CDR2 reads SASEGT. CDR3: CASSDPNRALDEQYF. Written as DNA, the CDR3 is TGTGCCAGCAGTGACCCAAACAGGGCCTTGGACGAGCAGTACTTC.

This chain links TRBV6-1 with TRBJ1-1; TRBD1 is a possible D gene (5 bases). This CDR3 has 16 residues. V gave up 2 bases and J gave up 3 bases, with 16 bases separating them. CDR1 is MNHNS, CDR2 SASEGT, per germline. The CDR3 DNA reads TGTGCCAGCAGTGAATTGGCAGGGATGGTGGACACTGAAGCTTTCTTT. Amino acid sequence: CASSELAGMVDTEAFF.

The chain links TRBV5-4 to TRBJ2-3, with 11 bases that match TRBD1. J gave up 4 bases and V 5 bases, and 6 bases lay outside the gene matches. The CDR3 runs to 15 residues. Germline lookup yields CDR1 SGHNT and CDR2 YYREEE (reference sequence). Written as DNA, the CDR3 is TGTGCCAGCAGATTTGGACAGGGGGCTCCAGATACGCAGTATTTT. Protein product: CASRFGQGAPDTQYF. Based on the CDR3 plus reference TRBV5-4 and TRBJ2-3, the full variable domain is ETGVTQSPTHLIKTRGQQVTLRCSSQSGHNTVSWYQQALGQGPQFIFQYYREEENGRGNFPPRFSGLQFPNYSSELNVNALELDDSALYLCASRFGQGAPDTQYFGPGTRLTVL.

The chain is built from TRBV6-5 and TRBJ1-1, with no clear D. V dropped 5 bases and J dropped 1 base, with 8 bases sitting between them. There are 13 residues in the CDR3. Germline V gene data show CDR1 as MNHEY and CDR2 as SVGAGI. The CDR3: CASSPGSNTEAFF. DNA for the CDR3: TGTGCCAGCAGTCCAGGTTCGAACACTGAAGCTTTCTTT.

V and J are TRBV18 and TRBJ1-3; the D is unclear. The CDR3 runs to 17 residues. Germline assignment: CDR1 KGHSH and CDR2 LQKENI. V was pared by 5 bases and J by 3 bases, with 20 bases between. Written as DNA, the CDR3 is TGTGCCAGCTCAGCGGACCCCGGGGAGCCGAATGGAAACACCATATATTTT. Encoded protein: CASSADPGEPNGNTIYF.